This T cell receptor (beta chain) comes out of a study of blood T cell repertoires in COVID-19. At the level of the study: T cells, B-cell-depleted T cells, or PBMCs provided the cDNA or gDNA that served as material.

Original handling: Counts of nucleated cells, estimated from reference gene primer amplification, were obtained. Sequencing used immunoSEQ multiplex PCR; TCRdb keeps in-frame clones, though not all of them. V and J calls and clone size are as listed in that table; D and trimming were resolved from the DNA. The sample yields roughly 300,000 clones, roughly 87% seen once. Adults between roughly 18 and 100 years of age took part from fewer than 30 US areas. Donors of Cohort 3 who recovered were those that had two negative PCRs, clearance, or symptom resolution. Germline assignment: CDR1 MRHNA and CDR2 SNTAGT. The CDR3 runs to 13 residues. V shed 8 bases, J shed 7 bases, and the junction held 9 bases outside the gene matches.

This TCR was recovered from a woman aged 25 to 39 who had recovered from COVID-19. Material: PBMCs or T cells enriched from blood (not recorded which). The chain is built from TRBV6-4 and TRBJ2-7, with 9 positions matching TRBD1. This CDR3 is CASSRDRADEQYF. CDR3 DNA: TGTGCCAGCTCCCGGGACAGGGCCGATGAGCAGTACTTC.